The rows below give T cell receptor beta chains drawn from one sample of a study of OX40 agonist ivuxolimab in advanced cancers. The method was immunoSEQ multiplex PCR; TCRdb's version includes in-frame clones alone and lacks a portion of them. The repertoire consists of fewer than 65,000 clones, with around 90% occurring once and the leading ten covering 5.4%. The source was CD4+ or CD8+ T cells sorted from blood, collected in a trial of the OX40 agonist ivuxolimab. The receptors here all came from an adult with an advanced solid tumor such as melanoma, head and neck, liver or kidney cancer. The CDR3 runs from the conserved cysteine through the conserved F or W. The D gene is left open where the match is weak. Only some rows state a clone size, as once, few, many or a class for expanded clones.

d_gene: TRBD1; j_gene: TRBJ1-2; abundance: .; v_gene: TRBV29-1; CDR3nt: TGCAGCGTTGGAGAACAGGGGGCGTCGGGCTACACCTTC; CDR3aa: CSVGEQGASGYTF
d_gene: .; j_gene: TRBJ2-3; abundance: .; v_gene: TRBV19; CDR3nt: TGTGCCAGTAGTCACAGGACTGACTTACGCACAGATACGCAGTATTTT; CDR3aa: CASSHRTDLRTDTQYF
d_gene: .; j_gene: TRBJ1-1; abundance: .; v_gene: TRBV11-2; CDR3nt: TGTGCCAGCACCTTTATACCTCCTGAAGCTTTCTTT; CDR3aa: CASTFIPPEAFF
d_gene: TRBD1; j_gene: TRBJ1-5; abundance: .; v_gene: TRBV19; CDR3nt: TGTGCCAGTAGTAGCAACCGGGACAGGGGGCTAAGGCAGCCCCAGCATTTT; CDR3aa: CASSSNRDRGLRQPQHF
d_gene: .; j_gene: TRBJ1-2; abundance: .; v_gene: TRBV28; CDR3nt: TGTGCCAGCAGCGACAGTGTCTATGGCTACACCTTC; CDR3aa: CASSDSVYGYTF
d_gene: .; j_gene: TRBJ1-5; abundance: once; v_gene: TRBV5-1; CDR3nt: TGCGCCAGCAGCTTGGACGGTGGTCAGCCCCAGCATTTT; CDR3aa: CASSLDGGQPQHF
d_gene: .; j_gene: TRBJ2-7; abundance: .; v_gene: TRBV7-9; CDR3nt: TGTGCCAGCAGCCTGGGGCAGAACTCCTACGAGCAGTACTTC; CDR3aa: CASSLGQNSYEQYF
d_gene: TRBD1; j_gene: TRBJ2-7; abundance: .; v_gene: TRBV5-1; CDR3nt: TGCGCCAGCAGCTCGACGACAGGGTACGACGAGCAGTACTTC; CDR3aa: CASSSTTGYDEQYF
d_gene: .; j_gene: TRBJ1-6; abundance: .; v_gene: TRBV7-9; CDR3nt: TGTGCCAGCAGCTTAATGGGGGGTAATTCACCCCTCCACTTT; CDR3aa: CASSLMGGNSPLHF
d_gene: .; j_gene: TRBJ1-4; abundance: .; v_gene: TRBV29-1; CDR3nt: TGCAGCGGTGGGGCCCCGGAGGAAAAACTGTTTTTT; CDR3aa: CSGGAPEEKLFF
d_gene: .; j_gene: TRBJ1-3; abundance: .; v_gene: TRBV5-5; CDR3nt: TGTGCCAGCAGCGCCGGTTGGCAGGGCTCGGCTGGAAACACCATATATTTT; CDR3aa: CASSAGWQGSAGNTIYF
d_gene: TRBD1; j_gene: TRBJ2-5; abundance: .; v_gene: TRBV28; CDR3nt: TGTGCCAGCAGTTTAAGGGCGTTAGGGGGCAAAGAGACCCAGTACTTC; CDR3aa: CASSLRALGGKETQYF
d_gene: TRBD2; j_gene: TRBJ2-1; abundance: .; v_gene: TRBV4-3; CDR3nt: TGCGCCAGCAGCCAAGTAGCGGGAGAACGGTACAATGAGCAGTTCTTC; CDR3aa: CASSQVAGERYNEQFF
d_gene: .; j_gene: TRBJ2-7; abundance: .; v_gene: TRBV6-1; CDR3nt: TGTGCCAGCCCGAGGGAGCAGTACTTC; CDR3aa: CASPREQYF
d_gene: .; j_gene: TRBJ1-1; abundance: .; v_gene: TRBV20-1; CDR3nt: TGCAGTGCTAGAGATCAGGGTTCCGCTTTCTTT; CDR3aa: CSARDQGSAFF
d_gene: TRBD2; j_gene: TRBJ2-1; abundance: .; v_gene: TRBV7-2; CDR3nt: TGTGCCAGCAGCTTTTACGGGACTAGCGGGAGGGCGGAGCAGTTCTTC; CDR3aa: CASSFYGTSGRAEQFF
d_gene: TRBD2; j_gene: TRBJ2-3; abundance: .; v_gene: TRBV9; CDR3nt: TGTGCCAGCAGCGTAGGGGCTAGCGGGAGAAACACAGATACGCAGTATTTT; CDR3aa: CASSVGASGRNTDTQYF
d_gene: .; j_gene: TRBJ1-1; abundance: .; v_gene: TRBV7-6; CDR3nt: TGTGCCAGCAGCCAACTGGCTCGGACTGAAGCTTTCTTT; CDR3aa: CASSQLARTEAFF
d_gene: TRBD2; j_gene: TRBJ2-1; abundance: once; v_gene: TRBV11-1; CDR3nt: TGTGCCAGCAGCCATAGCGGGAGAATTAGCCCGGAGCAGTTCTTC; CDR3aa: CASSHSGRISPEQFF
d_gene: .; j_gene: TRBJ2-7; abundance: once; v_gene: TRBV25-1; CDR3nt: TGTGCCAGCTCGCCGTCAGGACCGTCCCACTACGAGCAGTACTTC; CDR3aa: CASSPSGPSHYEQYF
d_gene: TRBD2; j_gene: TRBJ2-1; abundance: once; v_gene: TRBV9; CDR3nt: TGTGCCAGCAGCGCCCTTAGCGGGAGACCGAATGAGCAGTTCTTC; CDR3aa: CASSALSGRPNEQFF
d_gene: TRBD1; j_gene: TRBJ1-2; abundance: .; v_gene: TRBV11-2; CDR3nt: TGTGCCAGCAGACCACAGGGGACCTATGGCTACACCTTC; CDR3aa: CASRPQGTYGYTF
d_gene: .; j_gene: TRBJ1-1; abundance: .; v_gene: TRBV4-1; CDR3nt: TGCGCCAGCAGCCAAGTCGGGAGGGGGAATACTGAAGCTTTCTTT; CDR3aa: CASSQVGRGNTEAFF
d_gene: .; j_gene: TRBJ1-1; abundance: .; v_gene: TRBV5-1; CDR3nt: TGCGCCAGCAGCTTGGGGACAGCTATGAACACTGAAGCTTTCTTT; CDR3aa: CASSLGTAMNTEAFF
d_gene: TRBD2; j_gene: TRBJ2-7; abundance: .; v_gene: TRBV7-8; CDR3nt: TGTGCCAGCAGCTCTCCGGGACTAGCGGGGTCCTACGAGCAGTACTTC; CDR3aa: CASSSPGLAGSYEQYF
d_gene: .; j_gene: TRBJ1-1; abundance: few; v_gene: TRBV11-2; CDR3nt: TGTGCCAGCAGCTTGCGGGCGGGGAACACTGAAGCTTTCTTT; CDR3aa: CASSLRAGNTEAFF
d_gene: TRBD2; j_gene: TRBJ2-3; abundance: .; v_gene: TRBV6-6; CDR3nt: TGTGCCAGCAGTCTAGCGGGACAGTACACAGATACGCAGTATTTT; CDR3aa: CASSLAGQYTDTQYF
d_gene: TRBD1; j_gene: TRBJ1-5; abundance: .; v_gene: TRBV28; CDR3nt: TGTGCCAGCAGTTCCGGGACAGCGGACAATCAGCCCCAGCATTTT; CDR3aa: CASSSGTADNQPQHF
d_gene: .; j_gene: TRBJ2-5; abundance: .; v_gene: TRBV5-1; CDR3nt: TGCGCCAGCAGCTTGGAGGGCAGGGGTGCGGCAGAGACCCAGTACTTC; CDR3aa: CASSLEGRGAAETQYF
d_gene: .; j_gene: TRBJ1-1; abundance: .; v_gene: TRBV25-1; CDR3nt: TGTGCCAGCAGAATGAACACTGAAGCTTTCTTT; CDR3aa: CASRMNTEAFF
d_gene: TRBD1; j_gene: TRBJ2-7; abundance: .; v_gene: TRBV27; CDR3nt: TGTGCCAGCAGTGGACAGGATTCGGCCTACGAGCAGTACTTC; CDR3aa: CASSGQDSAYEQYF
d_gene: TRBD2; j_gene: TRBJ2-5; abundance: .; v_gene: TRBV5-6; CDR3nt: TGTGCCAGCAGCTTAAATCAGGGAGGGGCCCAGTACTTC; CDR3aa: CASSLNQGGAQYF
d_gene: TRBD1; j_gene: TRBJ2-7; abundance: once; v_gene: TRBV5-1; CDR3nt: TGCGCCAGCAGTATCACAGGGGGGTCCCCCTACGAGCAGTACTTC; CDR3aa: CASSITGGSPYEQYF
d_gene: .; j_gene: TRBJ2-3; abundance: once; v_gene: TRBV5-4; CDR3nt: TGTGCCAGCAGGGAACAGAGAACTAGCACAGATACGCAGTATTTT; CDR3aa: CASREQRTSTDTQYF
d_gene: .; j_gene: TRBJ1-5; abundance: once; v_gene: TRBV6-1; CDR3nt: TGTGCCAGCAAGCATCGGGACCTTGGGTATCAGCCCCAGCATTTT; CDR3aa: CASKHRDLGYQPQHF
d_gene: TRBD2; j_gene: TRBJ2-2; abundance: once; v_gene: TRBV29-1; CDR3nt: TGCAGCGTTGACCAGCGGGAGGGCCCTGTCGGGGAGCTGTTTTTT; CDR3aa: CSVDQREGPVGELFF
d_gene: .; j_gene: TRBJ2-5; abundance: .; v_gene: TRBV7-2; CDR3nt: TGTGCCAGCAGCTTAGAAGCCGGGACCCAAGAGACCCAGTACTTC; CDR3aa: CASSLEAGTQETQYF
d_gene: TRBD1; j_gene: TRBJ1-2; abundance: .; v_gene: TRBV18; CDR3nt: TGTGCCAGCTCACCCCGGACAGGGGGGGACTATGGCTACACCTTC; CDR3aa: CASSPRTGGDYGYTF
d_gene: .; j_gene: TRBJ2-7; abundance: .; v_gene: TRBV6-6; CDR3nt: TGTGCCAGCAAAAAAGAAAGGACGGGATCCTACGAGCAGTACTTC; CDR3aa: CASKKERTGSYEQYF
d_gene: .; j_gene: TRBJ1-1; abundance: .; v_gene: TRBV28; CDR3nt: TGTGCCAGCGGAATGAACACTGAAGCTTTCTTT; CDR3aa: CASGMNTEAFF
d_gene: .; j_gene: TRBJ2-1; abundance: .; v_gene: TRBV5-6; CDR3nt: TGTGCCAGCAGCCTTTTGAGTCACTCCTACAATGAGCAGTTCTTC; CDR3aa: CASSLLSHSYNEQFF
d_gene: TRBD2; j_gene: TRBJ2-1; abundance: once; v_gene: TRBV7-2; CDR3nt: TGTGCCAGCGCCACTAGCGGGATCAATGAGCAGTTCTTC; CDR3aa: CASATSGINEQFF
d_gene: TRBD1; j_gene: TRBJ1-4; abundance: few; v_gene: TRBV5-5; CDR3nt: TGTGCCAGCAGGCGCGGCGGGACAGGAAATGAAAAACTGTTTTTT; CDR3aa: CASRRGGTGNEKLFF
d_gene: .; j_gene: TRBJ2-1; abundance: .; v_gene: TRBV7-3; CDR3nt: TGTGCCAGCAGCTTATATCAGGGAGAGCAGTTCTTC; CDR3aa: CASSLYQGEQFF
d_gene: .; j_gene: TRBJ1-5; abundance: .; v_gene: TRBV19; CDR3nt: TGTGCCAGTAGTCTGACACAGGGCCAAGGTGGCAATCAGCCCCAGCATTTT; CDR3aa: CASSLTQGQGGNQPQHF
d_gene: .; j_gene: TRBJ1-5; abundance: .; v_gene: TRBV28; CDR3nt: TGTGCCAGCAGCCCGATTGGGTTTAGCAATCAGCCCCAGCATTTT; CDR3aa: CASSPIGFSNQPQHF
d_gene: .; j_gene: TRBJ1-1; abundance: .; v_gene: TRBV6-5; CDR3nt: TGTGCCAGCAGTTTGATCATGAACACTGAAGCTTTCTTT; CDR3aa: CASSLIMNTEAFF
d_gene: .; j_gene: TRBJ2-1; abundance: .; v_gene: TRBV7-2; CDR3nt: TGTGCCAGCAGCCCCTTTGTATCGGGTGAGCAGTTCTTC; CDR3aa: CASSPFVSGEQFF
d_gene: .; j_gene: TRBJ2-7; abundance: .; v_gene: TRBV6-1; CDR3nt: TGTGCCAGCTATCATTTTACCGGGTTTCGCGACGAGCAGTACTTC; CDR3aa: CASYHFTGFRDEQYF